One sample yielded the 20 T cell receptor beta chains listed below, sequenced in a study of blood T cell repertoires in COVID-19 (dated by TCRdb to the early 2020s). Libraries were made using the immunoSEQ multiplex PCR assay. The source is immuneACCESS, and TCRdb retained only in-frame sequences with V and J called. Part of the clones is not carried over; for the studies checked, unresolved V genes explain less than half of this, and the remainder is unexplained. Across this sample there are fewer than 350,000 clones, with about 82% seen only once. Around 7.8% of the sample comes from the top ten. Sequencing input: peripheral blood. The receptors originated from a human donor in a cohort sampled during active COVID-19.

The CDR3 is CASSPQDYYGYTF. The DNA for the CDR3 is TGTGCCAGCTCACCTCAGGATTACTATGGCTACACCTTC. The chain links TRBV18 to TRBJ1-2; D remains ambiguous. Trimming pared 3 bases from V and 3 bases from J, leaving 8 bases between. The CDR3 spans 13 residues. Germline loops: CDR1 KGHSH, CDR2 LQKENI.

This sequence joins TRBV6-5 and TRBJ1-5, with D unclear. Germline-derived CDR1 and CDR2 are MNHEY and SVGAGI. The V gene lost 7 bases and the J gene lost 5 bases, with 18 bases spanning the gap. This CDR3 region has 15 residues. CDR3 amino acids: CASNVNRDIYQPQHF. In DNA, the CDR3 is TGTGCCAGCAACGTAAACAGAGATATTTATCAGCCCCAGCATTTT.

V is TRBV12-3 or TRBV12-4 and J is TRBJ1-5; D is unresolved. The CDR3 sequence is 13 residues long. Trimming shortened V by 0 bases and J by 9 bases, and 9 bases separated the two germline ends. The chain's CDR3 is CASSLALSGPQHF. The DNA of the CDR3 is TGTGCCAGCAGTTTAGCGCTGTCCGGGCCCCAGCATTTT.

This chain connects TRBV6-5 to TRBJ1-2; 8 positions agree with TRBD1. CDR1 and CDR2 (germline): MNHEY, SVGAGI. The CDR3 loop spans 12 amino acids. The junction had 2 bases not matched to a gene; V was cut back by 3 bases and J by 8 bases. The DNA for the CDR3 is TGTGCCAGCAGTTATGGGACAGGCGGCTACACCTTC. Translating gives CASSYGTGGYTF.

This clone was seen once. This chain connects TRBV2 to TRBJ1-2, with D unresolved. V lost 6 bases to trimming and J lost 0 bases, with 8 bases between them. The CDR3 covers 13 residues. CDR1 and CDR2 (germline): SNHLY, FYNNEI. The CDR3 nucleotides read TGTGCCAGCAGGGAAACATCTAACTATGGCTACACCTTC. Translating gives CASRETSNYGYTF.

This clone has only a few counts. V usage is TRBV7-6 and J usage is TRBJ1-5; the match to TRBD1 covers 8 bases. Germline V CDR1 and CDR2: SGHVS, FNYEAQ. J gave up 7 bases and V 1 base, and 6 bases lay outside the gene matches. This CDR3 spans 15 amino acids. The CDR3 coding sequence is TGTGCCAGCAGCTTAGGGGCAGGGGGCTTCCAGCCCCAGCATTTT. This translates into CASSLGAGGFQPQHF. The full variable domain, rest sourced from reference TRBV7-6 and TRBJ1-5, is GAGVSQSPRYKVTKRGQDVALRCDPISGHVSLYWYRQALGQGPEFLTYFNYEAQQDKSGLPNDRFSAERPEGSISTLTIQRTEQRDSAMYRCASSLGAGGFQPQHFGDGTRLSIL.

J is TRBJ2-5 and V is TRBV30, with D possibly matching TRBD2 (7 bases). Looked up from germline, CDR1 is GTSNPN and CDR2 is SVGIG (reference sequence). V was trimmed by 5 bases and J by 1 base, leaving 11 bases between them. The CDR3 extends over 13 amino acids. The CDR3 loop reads CAWARGGQETQYF. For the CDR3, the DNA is TGTGCCTGGGCTAGGGGGGGCCAAGAGACCCAGTACTTC. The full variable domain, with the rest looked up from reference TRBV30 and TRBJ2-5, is SQTIHQWPATLVQPVGSPLSLECTVEGTSNPNLYWYRQAAGRGLQLLFYSVGIGQISSEVPQNLSASRPQDRQFILSSKKLLLSDSGFYLCAWARGGQETQYFGPGTRLLVL.

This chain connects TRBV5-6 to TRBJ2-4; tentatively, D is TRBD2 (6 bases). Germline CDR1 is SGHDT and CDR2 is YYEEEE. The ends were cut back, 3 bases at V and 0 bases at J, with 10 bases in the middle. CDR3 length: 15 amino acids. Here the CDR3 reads CASSYEGLAKNIQYF. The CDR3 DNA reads TGTGCCAGCAGCTACGAGGGACTAGCCAAAAACATTCAGTACTTC. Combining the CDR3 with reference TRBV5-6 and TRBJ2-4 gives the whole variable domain DAGVTQSPTHLIKTRGQQVTLRCSPKSGHDTVSWYQQALGQGPQFIFQYYEEEERQRGNFPDRFSGHQFPNYSSELNVNALLLGDSALYLCASSYEGLAKNIQYFGAGTRLSVL.

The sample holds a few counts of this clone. This chain's CDR3 is CAIGRLEIVGSYNEQFF. The CDR3 coding sequence is TGTGCCATCGGTCGACTAGAAATTGTCGGCTCCTACAATGAGCAGTTCTTC. The gene calls are TRBV10-3 and TRBJ2-1; maybe TRBD2 (6 bases). The ends were cut back, 8 bases at V and 0 bases at J, with 20 bases in the middle. This CDR3 is built from 17 residues. CDR1 and CDR2 from the germline V gene are ENHRY and SYGVKD.

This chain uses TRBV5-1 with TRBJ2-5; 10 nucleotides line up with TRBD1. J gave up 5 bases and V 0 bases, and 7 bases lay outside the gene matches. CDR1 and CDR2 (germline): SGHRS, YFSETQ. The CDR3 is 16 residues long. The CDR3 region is CASSLAKVDRGETQYF. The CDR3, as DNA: TGCGCCAGCAGCTTGGCTAAGGTGGACAGGGGGGAGACCCAGTACTTC.

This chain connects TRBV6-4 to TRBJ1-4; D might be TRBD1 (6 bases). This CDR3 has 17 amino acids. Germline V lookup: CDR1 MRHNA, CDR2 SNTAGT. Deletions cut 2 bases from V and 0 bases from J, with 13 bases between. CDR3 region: CASSDPSYRATNEKLFF. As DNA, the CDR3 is TGTGCCAGCAGTGACCCCTCTTACAGGGCAACTAATGAAAAACTGTTTTTT.

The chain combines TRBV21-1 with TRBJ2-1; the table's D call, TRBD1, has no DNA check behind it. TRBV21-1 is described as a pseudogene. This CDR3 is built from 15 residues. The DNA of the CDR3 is TGTGCCAGCAGTAGGACAGGGAATACTGATAATGAGCAGTTCTTC. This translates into CASSRTGNTDNEQFF.

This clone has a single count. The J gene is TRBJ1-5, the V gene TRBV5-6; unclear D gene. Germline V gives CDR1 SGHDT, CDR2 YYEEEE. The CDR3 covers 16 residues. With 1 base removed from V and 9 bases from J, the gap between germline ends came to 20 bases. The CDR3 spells CASSLLGGSPLGPQHF. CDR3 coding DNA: TGTGCCAGCAGCTTGTTAGGAGGCAGTCCACTGGGGCCCCAGCATTTT.

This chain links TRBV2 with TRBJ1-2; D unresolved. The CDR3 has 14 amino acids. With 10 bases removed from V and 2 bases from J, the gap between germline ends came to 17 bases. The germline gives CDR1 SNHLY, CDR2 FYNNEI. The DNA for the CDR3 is TGTGCCATTATATTCACGGTCGGGAACTATGGCTACACCTTC. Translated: CAIIFTVGNYGYTF.

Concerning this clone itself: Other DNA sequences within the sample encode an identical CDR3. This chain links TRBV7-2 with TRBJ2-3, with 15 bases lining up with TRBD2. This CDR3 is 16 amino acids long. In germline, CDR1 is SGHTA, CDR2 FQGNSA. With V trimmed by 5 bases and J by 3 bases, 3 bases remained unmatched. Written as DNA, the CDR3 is TGTGCCAGCAGCCCAGGGACTAGCGGGGGGACAGATACGCAGTATTTT. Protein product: CASSPGTSGGTDTQYF.

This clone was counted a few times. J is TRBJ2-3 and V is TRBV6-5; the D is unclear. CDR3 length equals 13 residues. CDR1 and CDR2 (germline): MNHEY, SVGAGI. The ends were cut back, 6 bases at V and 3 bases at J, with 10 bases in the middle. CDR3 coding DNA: TGTGCCAGCAGCTTGGGCAGAACAGATACGCAGTATTTT. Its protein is CASSLGRTDTQYF.

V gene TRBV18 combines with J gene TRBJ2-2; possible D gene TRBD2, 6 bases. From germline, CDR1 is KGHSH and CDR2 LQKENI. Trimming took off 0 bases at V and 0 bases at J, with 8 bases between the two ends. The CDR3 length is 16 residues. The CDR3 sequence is CASSPPGGSNTGELFF. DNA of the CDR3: TGTGCCAGCTCACCACCCGGGGGTTCGAACACCGGGGAGCTGTTTTTT.

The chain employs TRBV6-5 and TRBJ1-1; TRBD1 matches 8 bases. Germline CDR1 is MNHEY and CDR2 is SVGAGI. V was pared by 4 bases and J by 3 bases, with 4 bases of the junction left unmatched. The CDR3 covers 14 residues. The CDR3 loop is CASSSEQGDTEAFF. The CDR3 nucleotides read TGTGCCAGCAGTTCGGAACAGGGGGACACTGAAGCTTTCTTT.

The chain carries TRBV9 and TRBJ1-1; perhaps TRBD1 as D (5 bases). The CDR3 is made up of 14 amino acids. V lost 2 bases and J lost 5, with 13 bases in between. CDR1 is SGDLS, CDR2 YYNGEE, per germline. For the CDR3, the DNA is TGTGCCAGCAGCGTGGCAGGGAGGGGAACTGAAGCTTTCTTT. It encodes CASSVAGRGTEAFF.

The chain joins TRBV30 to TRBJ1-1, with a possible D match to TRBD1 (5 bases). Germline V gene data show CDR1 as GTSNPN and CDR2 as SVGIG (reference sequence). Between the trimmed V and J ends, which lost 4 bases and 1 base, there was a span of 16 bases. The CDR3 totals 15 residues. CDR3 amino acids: CAWMKGDRPNTEAFF. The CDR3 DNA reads TGTGCCTGGATGAAAGGAGACAGACCGAACACTGAAGCTTTCTTT.